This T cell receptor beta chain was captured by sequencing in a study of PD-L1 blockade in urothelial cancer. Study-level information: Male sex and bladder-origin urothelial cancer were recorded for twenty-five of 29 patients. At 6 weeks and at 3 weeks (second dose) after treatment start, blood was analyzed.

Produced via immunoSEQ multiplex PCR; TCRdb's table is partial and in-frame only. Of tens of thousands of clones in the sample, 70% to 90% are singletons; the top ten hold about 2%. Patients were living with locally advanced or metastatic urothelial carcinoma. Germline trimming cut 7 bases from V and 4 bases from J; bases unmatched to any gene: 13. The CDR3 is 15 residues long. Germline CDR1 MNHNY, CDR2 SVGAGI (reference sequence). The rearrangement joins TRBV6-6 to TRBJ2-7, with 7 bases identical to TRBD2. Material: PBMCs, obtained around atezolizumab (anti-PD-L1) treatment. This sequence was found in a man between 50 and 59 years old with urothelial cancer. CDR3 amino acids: CASNEPGLTTYEQYF. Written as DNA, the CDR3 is TGTGCCAGCAACGAACCGGGACTAACGACATACGAGCAGTACTTC.